Given below is one TCR beta chain in context. Assay: immunoSEQ multiplex PCR; the TCRdb copy retains only in-frame clones and omits some. The sample consists of 16,000 or so clones, roughly nine tenths of them appearing once. The data stem from a study of lymphopenia after photon versus proton radiotherapy. Germline lookup yields CDR1 MNHEY and CDR2 SVGAGI. The CDR3 is made up of 15 amino acids. The V and J ends lost 0 bases and 4 bases, in that order; junction bases with no gene match: 4. Sequenced material: peripheral blood, taken from a patient treated with proton-based radiotherapy. The clonotype comes from a woman aged 55 to 70 with cholangiocarcinoma. Some clones in this sample may be carry-over from other donors' samples. The rearrangement joins TRBV6-5 to TRBJ1-2, with 8 bases lining up with TRBD1. The CDR3 loop reads CASSYSDRGAYGYTF. CDR3 bases: TGTGCCAGCAGTTACTCCGACAGGGGTGCCTATGGCTACACCTTC.